The 8 T cell receptor beta chains presented below share a single source sample, sequenced in a study of shared clonotypes between healthy human individuals. TCRdb's copy holds only in-frame clones and misses some; the assay was immunoSEQ multiplex PCR. The table lists some 550,000 clones, more than 95% of them singletons, with around 0.06% in the top ten. The sample consisted of naive CD4+ T cells sorted from blood. Documented subset: CD45RA+ positively selected. The receptors were gathered from a woman aged 30 to 39 in good health.

The genes are TRBV5-1 and TRBJ2-7, with unresolved D. In germline, CDR1 is SGHRS, CDR2 YFSETQ. Trimming left V 5 bases short and J 0 bases short, with 15 bases between. The CDR3 runs to 15 residues. The CDR3 reads CASSNTGTLSYEQYF. The CDR3 DNA follows: TGCGCCAGCAGTAACACCGGAACACTCTCCTACGAGCAGTACTTC.

The chain recombines TRBV7-9 with TRBJ1-4; D is ambiguous. The V end lost 3 bases, the J end lost 0 bases, and 8 bases lay between the germline ends. This CDR3 has 15 residues. CDR1 is SEHNR and CDR2 is FQNEAQ in the germline V gene (reference sequence). In DNA form, the CDR3 reads TGTGCCAGCAGCTTCAACGAGGCAACTAATGAAAAACTGTTTTTT. This gives the protein CASSFNEATNEKLFF.

The chain uses TRBV4-2 and TRBJ2-7; 7 bases map to TRBD2. This CDR3 contains 18 residues. The V and J ends lost 0 bases and 2 bases, in that order; junction bases with no gene match: 13. Germline V gene lookup returns CDR1 LGHNA and CDR2 YNFKEQ. CDR3 region: CASSQEGPGREKAYEQYF. The DNA of the CDR3 is TGTGCCAGCAGCCAAGAGGGGCCTGGGCGGGAGAAGGCCTACGAGCAGTACTTC.

This clone showed up just once. J is TRBJ2-3 and V is TRBV28; 12 bases are a match to TRBD2. The germline V gene encodes CDR1 MDHEN and CDR2 SYDVKM. With 5 bases clipped from V and 2 bases from J, the junction kept 5 bases outside the gene matches. The CDR3 extends over 16 amino acids. The CDR3 DNA reads TGTGCCAGCAGTCCTGGACTAGCGGGACCCACAGATACGCAGTATTTT. This encodes CASSPGLAGPTDTQYF.

The chain joins TRBV6-6 to TRBJ1-1, with a possible D match to TRBD1 (6 bases). V lost 8 bases, J lost 11 bases, and 15 bases lay in between. The CDR3 length is 11 residues. Germline V gene sequence: CDR1 MNHNY, CDR2 SVGAGI (reference sequence). The CDR3 sequence: CASSEAGAAFF. CDR3 in DNA: TGTGCCAGCTCCGAAGCAGGGGCGGCTTTCTTT.

The chain joins TRBV7-8 to TRBJ2-7; D is undetermined. V was shortened by 5 bases and J by 2 bases, with 4 bases between the two germline ends. Germline V lookup: CDR1 SGHVS, CDR2 FQNEAQ. This CDR3 is built from 11 residues. The CDR3 region has the DNA TGTGCCAGCAGCCCCACCTACGAGCAGTACTTC. This gives the protein CASSPTYEQYF.

The genes are TRBV4-1 and TRBJ2-1, with 9 bases matching TRBD2. The germline CDR1 and CDR2 sequences are MGHRA and YSYEKL. V lost 2 bases, J lost 8 bases, and 7 bases stayed unmatched. The CDR3 runs 15 residues. The CDR3, as DNA: TGCGCCAGCAGCCAACCCCTAGCGGGAAAGTATGAGCAGTTCTTC. This encodes CASSQPLAGKYEQFF.

The CDR3, as DNA: TGTGCCAGCGCCCAAAGTCTGGGGGCGAGCACTGAAGCTTTCTTT. Protein product: CASAQSLGASTEAFF. J is TRBJ1-1 and V is TRBV28, with D perhaps TRBD1 (6 bases). The CDR3 sequence is 15 residues long. V dropped 8 bases and J dropped 4 bases, with 20 bases sitting between them. CDR1 and CDR2 (germline): MDHEN, SYDVKM. Complete variable domain (other parts from reference TRBV28 and TRBJ1-1): DVKVTQSSRYLVKRTGEKVFLECVQDMDHENMFWYRQDPGLGLRLIYFSYDVKMKEKGDIPEGYSVSREKKERFSLILESASTNQTSMYLCASAQSLGASTEAFFGQGTRLTVV.